These T cell receptor beta chains were read from a single sample in a study of spatial heterogeneity in lung cancer. TCRdb analysed the 5' RACE reads with MiXCR anew, one entry per CDR3 protein. The repertoire holds tens of thousands of distinct CDR3 sequences, with under 5.5% as singletons. The source material was lung tumor tissue, sampled at surgery. Receptor source: a male donor with early-stage non-small cell lung cancer. Both conserved end residues are part of each CDR3. D genes are given only for firm matches.

cdr3_aa d_call v_call
CASSQVMRVQETQYF NA TRBV4-3
CASRGDSYGYTF TRBD1 TRBV6-1
CASSPQGSTDTQYF TRBD1 TRBV7-2
CASSTGTALIGYGYTF NA TRBV12-3/TRBV12-4
CASGPGQRNSPLHF TRBD1 TRBV5-5
CATSAPGGRSQPQHF TRBD1 TRBV10-3
CASGTERVRNNEQFF NA TRBV7-2
CASSSPGTSPLGSYEQYF TRBD2 TRBV28
CASSPGTLTEAFF NA TRBV18
CASSDWAENNSPLHF NA TRBV28
CASRREGSNQPQHF NA TRBV6-2/TRBV6-3
CASSFLSGLGLDTQYF NA TRBV27
CAIRDRGITDTQYF TRBD1 TRBV2
CSVWDSYTEAFF TRBD1 TRBV20-1
CAISDKGLATYEQYF TRBD2 TRBV10-3
CASLGQGTDTQYF TRBD1 TRBV10-3
CASSQDIGGSDTQYF TRBD1 TRBV4-1
CASSLGTATDTQYF NA TRBV5-5
CASSQDFDGDNEQFF NA TRBV4-1
CASSPRDSTYNEQFF NA TRBV7-2
CASSYAASGGRYEQYF TRBD2 TRBV7-2
CASSWPGPNQPQHF NA TRBV12-3/TRBV12-4
CASSNDRVGQPQHF TRBD1 TRBV9
CASSALTGAGVYQETQYF NA TRBV14
CASSLRRAGATLWAQYF NA TRBV7-2
CARFIQGDLGYTF TRBD1 TRBV6-6
CASSYGGSETGANVLTF NA TRBV6-5
CASSKEGFRRDYGYTF NA TRBV3-1
CASRDSPKKQFF NA TRBV2
CASREQGSGANVLTF NA TRBV28
CASSPVNREKLFF NA TRBV18
CSVERDRAGNEQFF TRBD1 TRBV29-1
CASSFAGGAGELFF TRBD2 TRBV7-3
CASSWQGGQPQHF TRBD1 TRBV27
CASSQLDRGQETQYF TRBD1 TRBV23-1
CASSLPGQGLQQPQHF TRBD1 TRBV28
CASSPSTVGTGFEQYF TRBD1 TRBV7-2
CASSFESSPLHF NA TRBV12-3/TRBV12-4
CASSGGHLYEQYF NA TRBV5-1
CASSEGLEAFF NA TRBV7-7
CASSSGQRTNTGELFF NA TRBV5-1
CASSPQELAEAFF NA TRBV18
CASSPGGPREQYF NA TRBV18
CASSPGALNEKLFF NA TRBV3-1
CASSLEGIAGATRDTQYF TRBD2 TRBV7-8
CASSPLRGGYNEQFF TRBD2 TRBV2
CASSQDGGRPNYEQYF NA TRBV14
CASSLRGYEQYF NA TRBV12-3/TRBV12-4
CASSWGLAGGEQYF TRBD2 TRBV5-1
CASSLSDTNNEQFF NA TRBV28